Following are 6 T cell receptor beta chains from one sample sequenced in a study of T cell responses to AZD1222 COVID-19 vaccine. Assay: immunoSEQ multiplex PCR; the TCRdb copy retains only in-frame clones and omits some. The table includes 100,000 to 150,000 clones, about 89% detected once. The material sequenced was peripheral blood, taken on day 0 of AZD1222 vaccination. The receptors derive from an adult in good health.

The chain employs TRBV19 and TRBJ2-5, with 8 bases that match TRBD1. Trimming removed 6 bases from V and 5 bases from J; junction bases left unmatched: 8. Germline V CDR1 and CDR2: LNHDA, SQIVND (reference sequence). There are 14 residues in the CDR3. In DNA form, the CDR3 reads TGTGCCAGTAGCCCGACAGGGGAGTTCGAGACCCAGTACTTC. The encoded protein is CASSPTGEFETQYF. The full variable domain, its missing parts supplied by reference TRBV19 and TRBJ2-5, is DGGITQSPKYLFRKEGQNVTLSCEQNLNHDAMYWYRQDPGQGLRLIYYSQIVNDFQKGDIAEGYSVSREKKESFPLTVTSAQKNPTAFYLCASSPTGEFETQYFGPGTRLLVL.

This clone was picked up a small number of times. This chain joins TRBV2 and TRBJ1-5; no reliable D call. With 5 bases removed from V and 0 bases from J, the gap between germline ends came to 8 bases. The V gene's germline CDR1 is SNHLY and CDR2 FYNNEI. CDR3 size: 14 residues. The CDR3: CASSQMYSNQPQHF. For the CDR3, the DNA is TGTGCCAGCAGTCAAATGTATAGCAATCAGCCCCAGCATTTT.

The V and J genes are TRBV19 and TRBJ2-5; D may be TRBD1 (6 bases). The germline V gene encodes CDR1 LNHDA and CDR2 SQIVND (reference sequence). The CDR3 extends over 15 amino acids. With 7 bases removed from V and 2 bases from J, the gap between germline ends came to 17 bases. DNA of the CDR3: TGTGCCAGTACGATGGGGACAAGGGGACAAGAGACCCAGTACTTC. Residues: CASTMGTRGQETQYF.

CDR3 nucleotide sequence: TGTGCCAGCAGTTTAGCACCCGTGGGTGTCGGCTACACCTTC. Protein sequence: CASSLAPVGVGYTF. The rearrangement joins TRBV28 to TRBJ1-2; no clear D gene. V gave up 2 bases and J gave up 8 bases, with 15 bases separating them. The germline gives CDR1 MDHEN, CDR2 SYDVKM. The CDR3 runs 14 residues.

This clone appeared a single time. This rearrangement joins TRBV11-2 to TRBJ2-1, with 10 positions matching TRBD2. The CDR3 length is 17 residues. The junction had 16 bases not matched to a gene; V was cut back by 5 bases and J by 9 bases. Germline CDR1 and CDR2: SGHAT and FQNNGV. Here the CDR3 reads CASSQGLARSFGREQFF. In DNA, the CDR3 is TGTGCCAGCAGCCAGGGACTAGCGAGGTCATTCGGTCGTGAGCAGTTCTTC.

The rearrangement links TRBV3-1 (or the pseudogene TRBV3-2) to TRBJ2-7, with 10 bases matching TRBD2. CDR1 is LGHDT and CDR2 is YNNKEL in the germline V gene (reference sequence). The CDR3 has 16 amino acids. J lost 3 bases, V lost 6 bases, and 11 bases had no gene match. The CDR3 here is CASSPPTSGNLYEQYF. CDR3 bases: TGTGCCAGCAGTCCTCCCACTAGCGGGAACCTCTACGAGCAGTACTTC.